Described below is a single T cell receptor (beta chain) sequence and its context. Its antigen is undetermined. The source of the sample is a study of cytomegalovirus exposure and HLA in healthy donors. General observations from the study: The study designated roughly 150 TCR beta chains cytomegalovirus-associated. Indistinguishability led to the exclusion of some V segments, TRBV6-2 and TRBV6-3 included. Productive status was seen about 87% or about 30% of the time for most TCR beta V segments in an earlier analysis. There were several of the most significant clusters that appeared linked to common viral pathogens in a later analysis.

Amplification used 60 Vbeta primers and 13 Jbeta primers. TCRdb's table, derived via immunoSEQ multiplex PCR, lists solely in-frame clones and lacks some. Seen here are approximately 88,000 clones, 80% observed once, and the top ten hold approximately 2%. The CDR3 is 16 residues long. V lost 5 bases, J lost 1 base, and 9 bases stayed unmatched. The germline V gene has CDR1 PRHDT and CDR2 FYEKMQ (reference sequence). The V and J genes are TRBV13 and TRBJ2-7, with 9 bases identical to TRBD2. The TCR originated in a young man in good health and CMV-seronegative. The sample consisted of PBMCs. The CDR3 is CASSLQTSGDSYEQYF. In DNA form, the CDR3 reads TGTGCCAGCAGCCTTCAGACTAGCGGAGATTCCTACGAGCAGTACTTC.